The text below deals with one T cell receptor beta chain. Original data processing: How many nucleated cells were present was estimated from reference gene primer amplification. Assay used: immunoSEQ multiplex PCR; TCRdb lists only in-frame clones, some missing. The V and J calls and the clone size are those of that table, but D and trimming were determined from the DNA. The sample yields around 260,000 clones, 70% to 90% seen once. The entry originates in a study of blood T cell repertoires in COVID-19. Germline CDR1 reads SGHRS; CDR2 reads YFSETQ. This CDR3 comprises 19 residues. The J segment lost 7 bases and the V segment lost 0 bases, leaving 16 bases of the junction unmatched.

This sequence joins TRBV5-1 and TRBJ2-2, with TRBD2 identical over 9 bases. Sequenced sample: peripheral blood. The TCR originated in a man aged 60 to 69 who had recovered from COVID-19. This chain's CDR3 is CASSLATPLLAGLGGELFF. The CDR3, as DNA: TGCGCCAGCAGCTTGGCCACCCCTCTTCTAGCGGGACTTGGCGGGGAGCTGTTTTTT.